The next 25 T cell receptor beta chains were all read from a single sample in a study of shared clonotypes between healthy human individuals. Some clones are missing from TCRdb's copy, which holds only in-frame ones; the method was immunoSEQ multiplex PCR. The repertoire consists of 2 million to 2.5 million clones, with over 90% occurring once and the leading ten covering around 0.4%. The sample taken for sequencing was naive CD4+ T cells from PBMCs. Subset: CD45RA+ positively selected. The receptors originated from a man between 18 and 35 years old in good health. Some clones in this sample may be carry-over from other donors' samples.

The rearrangement joins TRBV7-9 to TRBJ2-3, with D maybe TRBD1 (5 bases). The CDR3 covers 14 residues. The germline V and J ends were trimmed by 4 bases and 9 bases, with 17 bases remaining between them. Germline V gene lookup returns CDR1 SEHNR and CDR2 FQNEAQ (reference sequence). The CDR3 region is CASSSQPGQGTQYF. DNA for the CDR3: TGTGCCAGCAGCTCGCAGCCGGGCCAGGGAACGCAGTATTTT.

V gene TRBV5-5 combines with J gene TRBJ2-2; 9 bases are shared with TRBD1. CDR1 is SGHKS and CDR2 is YYEKEE in the germline V gene (reference sequence). CDR3 size: 13 residues. Trimming removed 3 bases from V and 7 bases from J; junction bases left unmatched: 1. The CDR3: CASSWTGDGELFF. The CDR3 DNA follows: TGTGCCAGCAGCTGGACAGGGGACGGGGAGCTGTTTTTT. Supplemented by reference TRBV5-5 and TRBJ2-2, the full variable domain reads DAGVTQSPTHLIKTRGQQVTLRCSPISGHKSVSWYQQVLGQGPQFIFQYYEKEERGRGNFPDRFSARQFPNYSSELNVNALLLGDSALYLCASSWTGDGELFFGEGSRLTVL.

This chain uses TRBV29-1 with TRBJ2-2; maybe TRBD2 (5 bases). Trimming cost V 6 bases and J 3 bases, with 11 bases left between them. In germline, CDR1 is SQVTM, CDR2 ANQGSEA. This CDR3 contains 13 residues. The CDR3 sequence: CSVGSADTGELFF. The CDR3 DNA sequence: TGCAGCGTCGGATCAGCGGACACCGGGGAGCTGTTTTTT.

V usage is TRBV27 and J usage is TRBJ2-7, with D tentatively TRBD1 (6 bases). Trimming took off 5 bases at V and 7 bases at J, with 21 bases between the two ends. The CDR3 totals 15 residues. CDR1 and CDR2 from the germline V gene are MNHEY and SMNVEV (reference sequence). Here the CDR3 reads CASSPLGRGPGEQYF. The CDR3 bases are TGTGCCAGCAGTCCCCTGGGCAGGGGACCGGGGGAGCAGTACTTC.

The chain uses TRBV5-6 and TRBJ2-7, with D possibly TRBD2 on 6 matching bases. In germline, CDR1 is SGHDT, CDR2 YYEEEE. CDR3 size: 12 residues. V dropped 0 bases and J dropped 11 bases, with 12 bases sitting between them. CDR3 nucleotide sequence: TGTGCCAGCAGCTTGGGCGGCCGCGGGGAGTACTTC. Protein sequence: CASSLGGRGEYF. Looking up the rest from reference TRBV5-6 and TRBJ2-7 gives the full variable domain: DAGVTQSPTHLIKTRGQQVTLRCSPKSGHDTVSWYQQALGQGPQFIFQYYEEEERQRGNFPDRFSGHQFPNYSSELNVNALLLGDSALYLCASSLGGRGEYFGPGTRLTVT.

The chain carries TRBV2 and TRBJ2-3; perhaps TRBD1 as D (5 bases). The V end was cut by 4 bases, the J end by 3 bases, with 14 bases between. Germline CDR1 and CDR2: SNHLY and FYNNEI. CDR3 length: 15 residues. The CDR3 here is CASSVGQGLTDTQYF. The DNA of the CDR3 is TGTGCCAGCAGTGTAGGGCAGGGATTAACAGATACGCAGTATTTT.

As to this clone: The identical CDR3 is also encoded by other nucleotide sequences in the sample. The rearrangement joins TRBV5-1 to TRBJ1-5; no clear D. CDR1 SGHRS and CDR2 YFSETQ come from the germline V gene. Trimming removed 0 bases from V and 4 bases from J, with 8 bases in between. This CDR3 contains 14 residues. The CDR3 DNA reads TGCGCCAGCAGCTTGGGTCTGGGTAATCAGCCCCAGCATTTT. This translates into CASSLGLGNQPQHF.

The V and J genes are TRBV2 and TRBJ1-4, with 12 bases aligning to TRBD1. V shed 7 bases, J shed 12 bases, and the junction held 9 bases outside the gene matches. CDR1 and CDR2 (germline): SNHLY, FYNNEI. The CDR3 extends over 14 amino acids. CDR3 coding DNA: TGTGCCAGCAACAGAGGGACAGGGGGCGTCGAACTGTTTTTT. Protein product: CASNRGTGGVELFF.

The rearrangement joins TRBV19 to TRBJ2-3; maybe TRBD2 (5 bases). Germline CDR1 is LNHDA and CDR2 is SQIVND (reference sequence). The ends were cut back, 9 bases at V and 1 base at J, with 8 bases in the middle. The length of the CDR3 is 12 residues. The CDR3 DNA follows: TGTGCCAGCGGGGTTCGCACAGATACGCAGTATTTT. Its protein product is CASGVRTDTQYF.

The chain combines TRBV6-5 with TRBJ1-1; D not resolved. V lost 6 bases and J 5 bases, leaving 10 bases between the germline ends. The CDR3 is 12 amino acids. The germline V gene encodes CDR1 MNHEY and CDR2 SVGAGI. CDR3 sequence (DNA): TGTGCCAGCAGCCCGGGTTTAACTGAAGCTTTCTTT. This encodes CASSPGLTEAFF.

The CDR3: CASSPLAGAYSGANVLTF. The CDR3 DNA sequence: TGTGCCAGCAGCCCCTTAGCGGGAGCCTACTCTGGGGCCAACGTCCTGACTTTC. The chain is built from TRBV28 and TRBJ2-6, with 9 bases identical to TRBD2. Germline V lookup: CDR1 MDHEN, CDR2 SYDVKM. The CDR3 is 18 amino acids. V lost 6 bases and J lost 0; bases outside the gene matches: 9.

In DNA form, the CDR3 reads TGTGCCAGCAGGGTGGGACAGGGGGTTTACAATGAGCAGTTCTTC. Protein product: CASRVGQGVYNEQFF. The rearrangement links TRBV5-4 to TRBJ2-1; 11 nucleotides align to TRBD1. The CDR3 spans 15 residues. The junction had 5 bases not matched to a gene; V was cut back by 5 bases and J by 4 bases. Germline V CDR1 and CDR2: SGHNT, YYREEE (reference sequence).

This sequence joins TRBV28 and TRBJ1-1, with D possibly matching TRBD1 (5 bases). CDR1 and CDR2 from the germline V gene are MDHEN and SYDVKM. The CDR3 contains 15 residues. Trimming took 4 bases from V and 5 from J, leaving 17 bases between them. The CDR3 here is CASSSFGAPGTEAFF. CDR3 in DNA: TGTGCCAGCAGTTCATTCGGGGCTCCGGGGACTGAAGCTTTCTTT.

The V call is TRBV6-1, the J call TRBJ1-1; 7 positions agree with TRBD1. Germline lookup yields CDR1 MNHNS and CDR2 SASEGT. The V segment lost 6 bases and the J segment 0 bases; nucleotides outside the gene matches: 7. This CDR3 is built from 15 residues. The CDR3 DNA reads as TGTGCCAGCAGCCTACAGGGGCGACTGAACACTGAAGCTTTCTTT. It is translated as CASSLQGRLNTEAFF.

This chain uses TRBV6-1 with TRBJ1-3; perhaps TRBD1 as D (5 bases). The germline CDR1 and CDR2 sequences are MNHNS and SASEGT. Trimming left V 2 bases short and J 0 bases short, with 14 bases between. This CDR3 region has 17 residues. CDR3 sequence (DNA): TGTGCCAGCAGTGAAACTACACAGGTCATCTCTGGAAACACCATATATTTT. Protein: CASSETTQVISGNTIYF.

The chain employs TRBV18 and TRBJ2-7; D uncertain. The ends were cut back, 4 bases at V and 1 base at J, with 5 bases in the middle. The CDR3 sequence is 12 residues long. The germline V gene has CDR1 KGHSH and CDR2 LQKENI. CDR3 amino acids: CASSLASYEQYF. The CDR3 DNA reads TGTGCCAGCTCACTTGCATCCTACGAGCAGTACTTC.

This sequence joins TRBV28 and TRBJ1-4, with D perhaps matching TRBD1 (6 bases). The CDR3 has 18 amino acids. V was trimmed by 5 bases and J by 0 bases, leaving 19 bases between them. Germline V gene lookup returns CDR1 MDHEN and CDR2 SYDVKM. Here the CDR3 DNA reads TGTGCCAGCAGTCCATCCCTGAGACAGGATGCAACTAATGAAAAACTGTTTTTT. It specifies CASSPSLRQDATNEKLFF.

The genes are TRBV18 and TRBJ1-4; D is undetermined. V lost 1 base to trimming and J lost 8 bases, with 11 bases between them. The CDR3 extends over 14 amino acids. Germline values: CDR1 KGHSH, CDR2 LQKENI. CDR3 protein: CASSPRRVDEKLFF. The CDR3 coding sequence is TGTGCCAGCTCACCACGAAGGGTGGACGAAAAACTGTTTTTT.

This clone has just one count. The sample has other DNA sequences that encode this CDR3 too. The chain has TRBV5-1 and TRBJ2-1; 11 bases map to TRBD2. This CDR3 has 16 amino acids. With 4 bases clipped from V and 4 bases from J, the junction kept 7 bases outside the gene matches. CDR1 is SGHRS and CDR2 is YFSETQ in the germline V gene. The chain's CDR3 is CASSLGTSGTYNEQFF. The CDR3 DNA reads as TGCGCCAGCAGCCTGGGGACTAGCGGAACGTACAATGAGCAGTTCTTC.

This chain joins TRBV5-8 and TRBJ2-7; weak D call: TRBD1 (6 bases). CDR1 and CDR2 (germline): SGHTS, YDEGEE. This CDR3 has 15 amino acids. Trimming removed 0 bases at V and 1 base at J, with 11 bases between. The CDR3 DNA follows: TGTGCCAGCAGCTTGGCAGGGGCGATTTCCTACGAGCAGTACTTC. Amino acid sequence: CASSLAGAISYEQYF.

The rearrangement uses TRBV19 and TRBJ2-5; a possible D gene is TRBD1 (7 bases). The CDR3 has 14 amino acids. V was clipped by 6 bases and J by 3 bases, with 14 bases between them. Germline assignment: CDR1 LNHDA and CDR2 SQIVND (reference sequence). For the CDR3, the DNA is TGTGCCAGTAGCCTATCCAGGGGGGAAGAGACCCAGTACTTC. The encoded protein is CASSLSRGEETQYF.

The rearrangement uses TRBV5-1 and TRBJ2-5; 10 bases are shared with TRBD2. The CDR3 is made up of 17 amino acids. From germline, CDR1 is SGHRS and CDR2 YFSETQ. Trimming took 2 bases from V and 4 from J; bases not matched to a gene: 11. The CDR3 bases are TGCGCCAGCAGCTTAATGAGCGGGAGGGCCGGCGGAGAGACCCAGTACTTC. This sequence encodes CASSLMSGRAGGETQYF.

The chain has TRBV30 and TRBJ1-1; the D gene is possibly TRBD1 (5 bases). CDR1 and CDR2 from the germline V gene are GTSNPN and SVGIG (reference sequence). The CDR3 consists of 13 residues. V was pared by 1 base and J by 5 bases, with 11 bases between. CDR3 bases: TGTGCCTGGAGTGAAATCACAGGTACTGAAGCTTTCTTT. It is translated as CAWSEITGTEAFF.

Concerning this clone: Other DNA sequences in the same sample also yield this CDR3. The CDR3 DNA reads as TGTGCCAGCAGCTTAGACAGGGGCTATGGCTACACCTTC. Its protein product is CASSLDRGYGYTF. The V and J genes are TRBV7-2 and TRBJ1-2; 7 nucleotides line up with TRBD1. V shed 1 base and J 4 bases; nucleotides not matched to a gene: 0. Germline V gene data show CDR1 as SGHTA and CDR2 as FQGNSA. The CDR3 runs 13 residues. The full variable domain, in which reference TRBV7-2 and TRBJ1-2 provide the parts outside the CDR3, is GAGVSQSPSNKVTEKGKDVELRCDPISGHTALYWYRQSLGQGLEFLIYFQGNSAPDKSGLPSDRFSAERTGGSVSTLTIQRTQQEDSAVYLCASSLDRGYGYTFGSGTRLTVV.

The rearrangement joins TRBV30 to TRBJ2-7; 10 positions match TRBD2. The V gene's germline CDR1 is GTSNPN and CDR2 SVGIG (reference sequence). The CDR3 spans 13 residues. Unmatched junction bases numbered 10, after V lost 7 bases and J lost 7 bases. Here the CDR3 DNA reads TGTGCCTACCTCGGACTAGCGGCCCGGGAGCAGTACTTC. Its translation: CAYLGLAAREQYF.